The next 3 T cell receptor beta chains were all read from a single sample in a study of blood T cell repertoires in COVID-19. Sequencing used immunoSEQ multiplex PCR; TCRdb keeps in-frame clones, though not all of them. The data show a few hundred thousand clones, with roughly 82% seen just once and 1.5% to 2% held by the top ten. Source material: peripheral blood. The receptors were sampled from a woman aged 45-59 years with acute or convalescent COVID-19.

The V and J genes are TRBV19 and TRBJ1-1, with 9 nucleotides matching TRBD1. The germline CDR1 and CDR2 sequences are LNHDA and SQIVND (reference sequence). The CDR3 totals 15 residues. The V and J ends lost 7 bases and 0 bases, in that order; junction bases with no gene match: 6. The CDR3 region has the DNA TGTGCCAGTACTGGGACAGGGTCCATGAACACTGAAGCTTTCTTT. Its protein product is CASTGTGSMNTEAFF. The full variable domain, with the rest looked up from reference TRBV19 and TRBJ1-1, is DGGITQSPKYLFRKEGQNVTLSCEQNLNHDAMYWYRQDPGQGLRLIYYSQIVNDFQKGDIAEGYSVSREKKESFPLTVTSAQKNPTAFYLCASTGTGSMNTEAFFGQGTRLTVV.

This chain links TRBV19 with TRBJ2-7; TRBD2 agrees at 7 bases. The length of the CDR3 is 14 residues. Unmatched junction bases numbered 6, after V lost 4 bases and J lost 3 bases. CDR1 and CDR2 (germline): LNHDA, SQIVND (reference sequence). CDR3: CASSSGGTLYEQYF. The DNA for the CDR3 is TGTGCCAGTAGTAGCGGGGGAACTCTCTACGAGCAGTACTTC.

The genes are TRBV6-5 and TRBJ2-7; TRBD1 matches 8 bases. Germline trimming cut 0 bases from V and 4 bases from J; bases unmatched to any gene: 8. CDR3 length equals 16 residues. In germline, CDR1 is MNHEY, CDR2 SVGAGI. CDR3 DNA sequence: TGTGCCAGCAGTTACTCCTACGGACAGGGTCGATACGAGCAGTACTTC. It codes for CASSYSYGQGRYEQYF.